Listed below are T cell receptor beta chains from one sample, sequenced in a study of shared clonotypes between healthy human individuals. TCRdb's table, derived via immunoSEQ multiplex PCR, lists solely in-frame clones and lacks some. The sample yields 950,000 to 1,100,000 clones, around 74% seen once. Sequencing used memory CD4+ T cells sorted from blood. The receptors here all came from a man aged 18 to 29 in good health. The conserved cysteine and the conserved F or W are not part of the CDR3 here. Rows may omit the clone size; those that give it use once, few, many or a size class.

V gene: TRBV6-1; clone size: NA; CDR3 protein: ASSETTSLANQETQY
V gene: TRBV6-5; clone size: few; CDR3 protein: ASSYSEGFGTEAF
V gene: TRBV5-1; clone size: NA; CDR3 protein: ASSSLTSGPADTQY
V gene: TRBV18; clone size: NA; CDR3 protein: ASSTSGGGLYEQY
V gene: TRBV5-8; clone size: NA; CDR3 protein: ASSIQTSGLWADTQY
V gene: TRBV19; clone size: few; CDR3 protein: ASSIGKGAHRD
V gene: TRBV5-5; clone size: NA; CDR3 protein: ASSFVGSGANVLT
V gene: TRBV5-6; clone size: NA; CDR3 protein: ASSSGGSGGGYGYT
V gene: TRBV10-2; clone size: NA; CDR3 protein: ASSELEGEGTQY
V gene: TRBV4-1; clone size: once; CDR3 protein: ASSQVLGQASTNEKLF
V gene: TRBV5-1; clone size: NA; CDR3 protein: ASSLDLINEQF
V gene: TRBV28; clone size: few; CDR3 protein: ASSPADRNTEAF
V gene: TRBV18; clone size: NA; CDR3 protein: ASSAGTGIQKNEQY
V gene: TRBV7-9; clone size: NA; CDR3 protein: ASSFGEGSLLAYEQY
V gene: TRBV10-3; clone size: few; CDR3 protein: AIRGTGDEQY
V gene: TRBV19; clone size: NA; CDR3 protein: ASSIVGKTGTDGYT
V gene: TRBV6-1; clone size: NA; CDR3 protein: ASNPQTGSDYGYT
V gene: TRBV5-6; clone size: few; CDR3 protein: ASSLRGVGNTIY
V gene: TRBV19; clone size: few; CDR3 protein: ASSVRGDPNQPQH
V gene: TRBV6-1; clone size: NA; CDR3 protein: ASTNTGLGYGYT
V gene: TRBV27; clone size: once; CDR3 protein: ASTNQGSPPAYEQY
V gene: TRBV27; clone size: NA; CDR3 protein: ASSLLGSVETQY
V gene: TRBV4-1; clone size: few; CDR3 protein: ASSESGTGPLALH
V gene: TRBV13; clone size: NA; CDR3 protein: ASSRGGTGNTGELF
V gene: TRBV30; clone size: NA; CDR3 protein: AWSLTGVNTIY
V gene: TRBV7-9; clone size: NA; CDR3 protein: ASSPGTTSGANVLT
V gene: TRBV14; clone size: NA; CDR3 protein: ASSQDSLLYQETQY
V gene: TRBV5-1; clone size: once; CDR3 protein: ASSKGQADEQY
V gene: TRBV4-3; clone size: many; CDR3 protein: ASSQAPPGPTAAGANVLT
V gene: TRBV7-9; clone size: NA; CDR3 protein: ASSPGGNEQF
V gene: TRBV2; clone size: few; CDR3 protein: ASRSSRNEQF
V gene: TRBV30; clone size: NA; CDR3 protein: ARDPVRTEAF
V gene: TRBV25-1; clone size: few; CDR3 protein: ASSLRRAAPMEEKLF
V gene: TRBV25-1; clone size: NA; CDR3 protein: ASSEWKGLGDNSPLH
V gene: TRBV18; clone size: NA; CDR3 protein: ASSPSGSPYEQY
V gene: TRBV4-2; clone size: NA; CDR3 protein: ASSQEGGGSGNTIY
V gene: TRBV5-4; clone size: NA; CDR3 protein: ASSLDGTSTDTQY
V gene: TRBV28; clone size: NA; CDR3 protein: ASSLGEENSNQPQH
V gene: TRBV2; clone size: NA; CDR3 protein: ASSELRSSGELF
V gene: TRBV7-8; clone size: many; CDR3 protein: ASSLVPGSYEQY
V gene: TRBV7-8; clone size: NA; CDR3 protein: ASSLGRHLNQETQY
V gene: TRBV10-1; clone size: NA; CDR3 protein: ASSDLGQGPNTGELF
V gene: TRBV19; clone size: NA; CDR3 protein: ASSIMIADQPQH
V gene: TRBV5-1; clone size: NA; CDR3 protein: ASSLRDARGNEQF
V gene: TRBV7-2; clone size: NA; CDR3 protein: ASSPDRGGGNTIY
V gene: TRBV11-1; clone size: NA; CDR3 protein: ASSPGGRETQY
V gene: TRBV28; clone size: NA; CDR3 protein: ASSPRDRVYEKLF
V gene: TRBV5-6; clone size: few; CDR3 protein: ASSLVRATEAF
V gene: TRBV7-2; clone size: NA; CDR3 protein: ASSLAASGVYEQY
V gene: TRBV5-1; clone size: once; CDR3 protein: ASSTPGGGNPSTDTQY
V gene: TRBV7-2; clone size: once; CDR3 protein: ASSFPSGRGTGELF
V gene: TRBV6-5; clone size: NA; CDR3 protein: ASTEGQGSYGYT
V gene: TRBV7-2; clone size: NA; CDR3 protein: ASSPPSLDTQY
V gene: TRBV9; clone size: few; CDR3 protein: ASSAKGQGGSYEQY
V gene: TRBV7-6; clone size: NA; CDR3 protein: ASSLPGGTDTQY
V gene: TRBV27; clone size: few; CDR3 protein: ATNFNGLGTGELF
V gene: TRBV2; clone size: few; CDR3 protein: ASRAGPNTGELF
V gene: TRBV28; clone size: NA; CDR3 protein: ASSPRLGGGNENIQY